Detailed here is one TCR beta chain. The data are from a study of cytomegalovirus exposure and HLA in healthy donors. V lost 0 bases and J lost 7; bases outside the gene matches: 7. The CDR3 covers 15 residues. CDR1 and CDR2 (germline): SGHTA, FQGNSA. A multiplex PCR was run with 60 Vbeta primers and 13 Jbeta primers. Measured with immunoSEQ multiplex PCR; TCRdb has only the in-frame clones, and not every one. The repertoire includes 100,000 to 130,000 clones, about 74% of them detected once, and 12% to 15% sits in the top ten. The receptor comes from a woman aged 40 to 50 in good health and CMV-seropositive. The sequencing input was PBMCs. The chain uses TRBV7-2 and TRBJ1-2, with 8 bases lining up with TRBD1. Here the CDR3 DNA reads TGTGCCAGCAGCTTAGCCCAGGGGGCGATAGGTGGCTACACCTTC. Protein: CASSLAQGAIGGYTF.